Described below is a single T cell receptor beta chain sequence and its context. Its antigen is still unknown. The sample comes from a study of OX40 agonist ivuxolimab in advanced cancers. Looking at the study overall: Every 2 weeks, patients received ivuxolimab intravenously, dosed at 0.01 to 10 mg/kg. Partial responses were achieved by three patients, one with hepatocellular carcinoma and two with cutaneous melanoma.

The protocol was immunoSEQ multiplex PCR, while the TCRdb copy is restricted to in-frame clones and leaves out a portion. Of roughly 61,000 clones in the sample, 82% are singletons; the top ten hold 0.52%. Trimming shortened V by 0 bases and J by 7 bases, and 16 bases separated the two germline ends. This CDR3 has 15 residues. CDR1 ENHRY and CDR2 SYGVKD come from the germline V gene. Regarding the study as a whole: Low clonal expansion, among the lowest seen, marked partial responders at 0.1-3.0 mg/kg.

Here the sequenced sample was CD4+ or CD8+ T cells sorted from blood, taken in a trial of the OX40 agonist ivuxolimab. This rearrangement joins TRBV10-3 to TRBJ2-7; maybe TRBD2 (6 bases). This receptor was taken from an adult with an advanced solid tumor such as melanoma, head and neck, liver or kidney cancer. This CDR3 reads CAISESPERAGEQYF. CDR3 DNA: TGTGCCATCAGTGAGTCCCCCGAGCGGGCGGGGGAGCAGTACTTC.